This TCR beta chain was found in a study of low-dose radiotherapy and immunotherapy resistance in tumors. Study context: Per fraction, Cohort 2 was given 1 Gy every two weeks, accumulating a total of 13 Gy over 26 weeks.

Time point reported: before trial treatment. Nivolumab, ipilimumab, aspirin, low-dose cyclophosphamide and low-dose radiotherapy were all administered to the donors. There are many counts of this clonotype. Trimming removed 6 bases from V and 6 bases from J; junction bases left unmatched: 5. CDR3 size: 14 residues. Looked up from germline, CDR1 is SNHLY and CDR2 is FYNNEI. With TRAV- and TRBV-specific primers, first-strand cDNA was made, covering the alpha and beta chains. Over approximately 20 PCR cycles, TCRs were amplified from a constant-region primer and V-primer adapter. One entry per CDR3 protein, called by TCRdb with MiXCR from the reads. The top ten hold over 8.5% of the sample, which has fewer than 90,000 distinct CDR3 sequences, less than 40% seen once.

The TCR was taken from a female donor with ovarian cancer. This chain connects TRBV2 to TRBJ2-7; 13 nucleotides line up with TRBD2. Source: PBMCs, taken before treatment. The CDR3 sequence is CASRWTSGSGEQYF. The DNA for the CDR3 is TGTGCCAGCAGGTGGACTAGCGGGAGTGGCGAGCAGTACTTC.